The source of this T cell receptor beta chain is a study of T cell repertoires in cytomegalovirus infection. Study-level points and caveats: Based on cumulative public TCR beta family frequency, carriers of CMV plus the relevant HLA were identified.

TCRdb itself ran the reads through MiXCR, one entry per CDR3 protein. The profile shows some 110,000 distinct CDR3 sequences, 10% of them singletons. Trimming shortened V by 0 bases and J by 5 bases, and 7 bases separated the two germline ends. There are 13 residues in the CDR3. Germline-derived CDR1 and CDR2 are MGHRA and YSYEKL. This clonotype was seen at least ten times. Antigen unknown. The rearrangement uses TRBV4-1 and TRBJ1-2; unclear D gene. Sequenced: PBMCs, sequenced either directly or after in vitro stimulation (not recorded which). This sequence was found in a human donor in good health (CMV status not recorded). Some clones in this sample may be carry-over from other donors' samples. CDR3 loop: CASSQEFQYGYTF. CDR3 DNA: TGCGCCAGCAGCCAAGAATTTCAGTATGGCTACACCTTC.